The 31 T cell receptor beta chains listed next were all sequenced from one sample in a study of cytomegalovirus exposure and HLA in healthy donors. The PCR used 60 Vbeta and 13 Jbeta primers. The repertoire was sequenced with immunoSEQ multiplex PCR; TCRdb's copy has only in-frame clones and lacks some. This sample has 200,000 to 250,000 clones, with 65% to 80% found just once. Material: PBMCs. The origin of the receptors is a man aged 40-49 years in good health and CMV-seronegative.

This sequence joins TRBV2 and TRBJ2-1; TRBD2 matches 8 bases. Per the germline V gene, CDR1 is SNHLY and CDR2 is FYNNEI. The CDR3 is 20 amino acids. Trimming removed 2 bases from V and 0 bases from J; junction bases left unmatched: 15. This chain's CDR3 is CASSELGGRTLQSSYNEQFF. The DNA for the CDR3 is TGTGCCAGCAGTGAATTGGGCGGGAGGACTCTTCAGAGCTCCTACAATGAGCAGTTCTTC.

The rearrangement uses TRBV10-2 and TRBJ1-1, with 9 bases that match TRBD1. Germline-derived CDR1 and CDR2 are WSHSY and SAAADI. Trimming at V came to 6 bases and at J to 2 bases, leaving 4 bases not matched to a gene. CDR3 length: 14 amino acids. CDR3 in DNA: TGCGCCAGCAGGGGACAGGGTATAAACACTGAAGCTTTCTTT. Encoded protein: CASRGQGINTEAFF.

This clone showed up just a few times. The chain links TRBV5-1 to TRBJ2-7; 8 nucleotides align to TRBD1. This CDR3 is built from 15 residues. V shed 2 bases, J shed 2 bases, and the junction held 6 bases outside the gene matches. In germline, CDR1 is SGHRS, CDR2 YFSETQ. The CDR3 sequence is CASSFDRGLTYEQYF. CDR3 DNA: TGCGCCAGCAGCTTCGACAGGGGACTTACCTACGAGCAGTACTTC.

This clone was seen a few times. V usage is TRBV6-1 and J usage is TRBJ1-3; perhaps TRBD1 as D (5 bases). With 2 bases removed from V and 0 bases from J, the gap between germline ends came to 14 bases. The CDR3 runs 17 residues. CDR1 and CDR2 (germline): MNHNS, SASEGT. CDR3 sequence (DNA): TGTGCCAGCAGTGAAATCGGGGGACGGCCCTCTGGAAACACCATATATTTT. Its translation is CASSEIGGRPSGNTIYF.

In DNA form, the CDR3 reads TGTGCCAGCAGAGAGGGACTAGCGGTTAACAATGAGCAGTTCTTC. Amino acids: CASREGLAVNNEQFF. The chain has TRBV27 and TRBJ2-1, with TRBD2 matching over 11 bases. The length of the CDR3 is 15 residues. V lost 6 bases and J lost 5; bases outside the gene matches: 6. CDR1 and CDR2 (germline): MNHEY, SMNVEV (reference sequence).

This chain joins TRBV5-1 and TRBJ2-3; D possibly corresponds to TRBD1 (5 bases). The CDR3 length is 15 residues. Germline-derived CDR1 and CDR2 are SGHRS and YFSETQ. The V end lost 0 bases, the J end lost 0 bases, and 8 bases lay between the germline ends. CDR3 bases: TGCGCCAGCAGCTTGGCCTACAGGAGCACAGATACGCAGTATTTT. It yields the protein CASSLAYRSTDTQYF. The full variable domain, its missing parts supplied by reference TRBV5-1 and TRBJ2-3, is KAGVTQTPRYLIKTRGQQVTLSCSPISGHRSVSWYQQTPGQGLQFLFEYFSETQRNKGNFPGRFSGRQFSNSRSEMNVSTLELGDSALYLCASSLAYRSTDTQYFGPGTRLTVL.

The gene calls are TRBV7-9 and TRBJ1-5, with 7 bases aligning to TRBD1. Germline V gene data show CDR1 as SEHNR and CDR2 as FQNEAQ (reference sequence). V shed 5 bases and J 3 bases; nucleotides not matched to a gene: 10. The CDR3 consists of 16 residues. The chain's CDR3 is CASSKSRDRLNQPQHF. As DNA, the CDR3 is TGTGCCAGCAGCAAATCCAGGGACAGACTCAATCAGCCCCAGCATTTT. The full variable domain, rest sourced from reference TRBV7-9 and TRBJ1-5, is DTGVSQNPRHKITKRGQNVTFRCDPISEHNRLYWYRQTLGQGPEFLTYFQNEAQLEKSRLLSDRFSAERPKGSFSTLEIQRTEQGDSAMYLCASSKSRDRLNQPQHFGDGTRLSIL.

The chain has TRBV19 and TRBJ2-1; no clear D. Germline V gene lookup returns CDR1 LNHDA and CDR2 SQIVND (reference sequence). The CDR3 totals 13 residues. The ends were cut back, 3 bases at V and 6 bases at J, with 9 bases in the middle. The CDR3 coding sequence is TGTGCCAGTAGTATCGGTCTTGCCAATGAGCAGTTCTTC. Translating it yields CASSIGLANEQFF.

This clone showed up just once. The rearrangement uses TRBV6-5 and TRBJ1-1; D gene unclear. The ends were cut back, 4 bases at V and 2 bases at J, with 11 bases in the middle. CDR1 is MNHEY and CDR2 is SVGAGI in the germline V gene. This CDR3 is 14 amino acids long. The CDR3 DNA reads as TGTGCCAGCAGTTTCGTACGGGGAAACACTGAAGCTTTCTTT. Amino acid sequence: CASSFVRGNTEAFF.

The V call is TRBV5-1, the J call TRBJ2-7, with TRBD2 matching over 7 bases. Trimming at V came to 3 bases and at J to 7 bases, leaving 10 bases not matched to a gene. The CDR3 has 14 residues. Germline CDR1 SGHRS, CDR2 YFSETQ. CDR3 protein: CASSSDRAGGEQYF. CDR3 nucleotides: TGCGCCAGCAGCTCAGATCGGGCCGGGGGGGAGCAGTACTTC.

CDR3 sequence (DNA): TGCAGCGTTGAGGGCAGGGAGGTTGGTTACGAGCAGTACTTC. It specifies CSVEGREVGYEQYF. J is TRBJ2-7 and V is TRBV29-1; TRBD2 is a possible D gene (6 bases). Per the germline V gene, CDR1 is SQVTM and CDR2 is ANQGSEA. CDR3 length equals 14 residues. V lost 3 bases and J 4 bases, leaving 16 bases between the germline ends.

V usage is TRBV30 and J usage is TRBJ1-2; TRBD1 aligns across 10 bases. Trimming removed 1 base from V and 6 bases from J; junction bases left unmatched: 2. Germline V CDR1 and CDR2: GTSNPN, SVGIG (reference sequence). This CDR3 contains 13 residues. CDR3 residues: CAWSEGQGHGYTF. DNA for the CDR3: TGTGCCTGGAGTGAGGGACAGGGGCATGGCTACACCTTC.

This clone has a single count. This rearrangement joins TRBV7-9 to TRBJ1-2; the D gene is possibly TRBD1 (6 bases). Deletions cut 5 bases from V and 0 bases from J, with 10 bases between. Germline CDR1 and CDR2: SEHNR and FQNEAQ (reference sequence). There are 14 residues in the CDR3. The CDR3 reads CASSPGQTNYGYTF. The CDR3 DNA reads as TGTGCCAGCAGCCCCGGACAGACTAACTATGGCTACACCTTC. The full variable domain, in which reference TRBV7-9 and TRBJ1-2 provide the parts outside the CDR3, is DTGVSQNPRHKITKRGQNVTFRCDPISEHNRLYWYRQTLGQGPEFLTYFQNEAQLEKSRLLSDRFSAERPKGSFSTLEIQRTEQGDSAMYLCASSPGQTNYGYTFGSGTRLTVV.

The genes are TRBV6-5 and TRBJ2-5, with a tentative D call TRBD2 (6 bases). The J call may be in error: the DNA end matches TRBJ2-7 better. The germline gives CDR1 MNHEY, CDR2 SVGAGI. CDR3 length equals 14 residues. The CDR3 region has the DNA TGTGCCAGCAGTCGGGGGACTTCGTTCTACGAGCAGTACTTC. It specifies CASSRGTSFYEQYF.

This chain joins TRBV7-9 and TRBJ2-5, with TRBD1 identical over 7 bases. The CDR3 contains 14 residues. Germline-derived CDR1 and CDR2 are SEHNR and FQNEAQ (reference sequence). Losses at the gene ends were 5 bases for V and 1 base for J; bases not matched to a gene: 4. The CDR3 bases are TGTGCCAGCAGCACATACAGGGGCCAAGAGACCCAGTACTTC. Translation: CASSTYRGQETQYF.

The chain carries TRBV28 and TRBJ2-3; 11 nucleotides align to TRBD2. The CDR3 has 17 residues. V gave up 6 bases and J gave up 1 base; unmatched junction bases: 9. Germline V lookup: CDR1 MDHEN, CDR2 SYDVKM. CDR3: CASRVAGGRVGTDTQYF. The CDR3 DNA reads TGTGCCAGCAGGGTAGCGGGAGGGAGAGTTGGCACAGATACGCAGTATTTT.

The V call is TRBV4-1, the J call TRBJ2-2; the match to TRBD1 covers 8 bases. CDR1 and CDR2 (germline): MGHRA, YSYEKL. The CDR3 loop spans 19 amino acids. The J segment lost 2 bases and the V segment lost 1 base, leaving 12 bases of the junction unmatched. The CDR3 DNA sequence: TGCGCCAGCAGCCAAGGTCCGGGGACAGGAGCCATAAACACCGGGGAGCTGTTTTTT. Residues: CASSQGPGTGAINTGELFF.

This rearrangement joins TRBV19 to TRBJ2-2; D is perhaps TRBD1 (5 bases). The CDR3 spans 15 residues. Trimming pared 1 base from V and 2 bases from J, leaving 8 bases between. The germline gives CDR1 LNHDA, CDR2 SQIVND (reference sequence). As DNA, the CDR3 is TGTGCCAGTAGTATAGGTGGGGCCAACACCGGGGAGCTGTTTTTT. Translation gives CASSIGGANTGELFF.

This clone came up a few times. The chain employs TRBV7-9 and TRBJ1-6; no reliable D call. Germline-derived CDR1 and CDR2 are SEHNR and FQNEAQ (reference sequence). This CDR3 has 12 residues. Trimming took 5 bases from V and 9 from J, leaving 8 bases between them. Here the CDR3 reads CASSLTTSPLHF. CDR3 sequence (DNA): TGTGCCAGCAGCCTTACTACTTCACCCCTCCACTTT.

This clone was recorded only once. The chain employs TRBV6-6 and TRBJ1-1; 7 positions agree with TRBD1. V trimming: 7 bases; J trimming: 12 bases; junction bases outside the gene matches: 8. CDR1 and CDR2 from the germline V gene are MNHNY and SVGAGI (reference sequence). CDR3 length: 11 amino acids. The CDR3 here is CASTLQGTSFF. CDR3 DNA: TGTGCCAGCACCTTACAGGGGACGTCTTTCTTT.

V gene TRBV5-1 combines with J gene TRBJ1-3; tentative D call: TRBD1 (5 bases). V dropped 4 bases and J dropped 4 bases, with 12 bases sitting between them. CDR3 length: 14 amino acids. From germline, CDR1 is SGHRS and CDR2 YFSETQ. The CDR3, as DNA: TGCGCCAGCAGCCCTCTGGCAGGGGGAAACACCATATATTTT. Protein product: CASSPLAGGNTIYF.

The V call is TRBV7-9, the J call TRBJ2-7; 13 bases line up with TRBD2. CDR1 is SEHNR, CDR2 FQNEAQ, per germline (reference sequence). CDR3 length: 16 residues. The V gene end was trimmed by 6 bases and the J gene end by 1 base; junction bases not matched to a gene: 6. The CDR3 DNA sequence: TGTGCCAGCAGACATTTGACTAGCGGGGGGTCCTACGAGCAGTACTTC. This sequence encodes CASRHLTSGGSYEQYF.

CDR3 bases: TGTGCCAGCAGTCCTATCCTAAGCGGGGTGAACTACGAGCAGTACTTC. Its protein product is CASSPILSGVNYEQYF. V usage is TRBV2 and J usage is TRBJ2-7; TRBD2 matches 7 bases. CDR3 length: 16 amino acids. The J segment lost 3 bases and the V segment lost 5 bases, leaving 13 bases of the junction unmatched. Per germline, CDR1 SNHLY and CDR2 FYNNEI.

The chain is built from TRBV11-2 and TRBJ1-4; D is undetermined. This CDR3 region has 16 residues. Germline V gene lookup returns CDR1 SGHAT and CDR2 FQNNGV. Trimming cost V 5 bases and J 8 bases, with 21 bases left between them. The CDR3 nucleotides read TGTGCCAGCAGCCCTTTTGCCGGAGAGGGCGGGGAAAAACTGTTTTTT. It codes for CASSPFAGEGGEKLFF.

The gene calls are TRBV4-3 and TRBJ1-2; a possible D gene is TRBD1 (5 bases). Germline V CDR1 and CDR2: LGHNA, YSLEER. V was shortened by 3 bases and J by 6 bases, with 20 bases between the two germline ends. The CDR3 sequence is 16 residues long. The CDR3 protein is CASSQAQGRSHDGYTF. The CDR3 DNA reads as TGCGCCAGCAGCCAGGCGCAGGGCAGGTCCCACGATGGCTACACCTTC.

V gene TRBV6-6 combines with J gene TRBJ2-7; 7 bases align to TRBD1. CDR1 and CDR2 (germline): MNHNY, SVGAGI (reference sequence). Germline trimming cut 4 bases from V and 5 bases from J; bases unmatched to any gene: 2. This CDR3 is 12 amino acids long. The CDR3 region is CASSSTGDEQYF. The DNA of the CDR3 is TGTGCCAGCAGTTCAACAGGGGACGAGCAGTACTTC.

The table lists this clone with a count of one. V is TRBV5-6 and J is TRBJ2-7, with D possibly TRBD1 on 6 matching bases. CDR1 and CDR2 from the germline V gene are SGHDT and YYEEEE. Trimming removed 1 base from V and 6 bases from J, with 17 bases in between. This CDR3 is 15 amino acids long. Here the CDR3 reads CASSLLAQGTLEQYF. The CDR3 nucleotides read TGTGCCAGCAGCTTGTTAGCACAGGGAACGCTCGAGCAGTACTTC. The variable domain in full, completed from reference TRBV5-6 and TRBJ2-7, reads DAGVTQSPTHLIKTRGQQVTLRCSPKSGHDTVSWYQQALGQGPQFIFQYYEEEERQRGNFPDRFSGHQFPNYSSELNVNALLLGDSALYLCASSLLAQGTLEQYFGPGTRLTVT.

The J gene is TRBJ2-5, the V gene TRBV7-7; no firm D call. CDR3 size: 11 residues. Germline loops: CDR1 SSHAT, CDR2 FNYEAQ (reference sequence). V dropped 5 bases and J dropped 4 bases, with 5 bases sitting between them. CDR3 DNA sequence: TGTGCCAGCAGCCCCGGAGAGACCCAGTACTTC. Encoded protein: CASSPGETQYF.

The chain couples TRBV27 to TRBJ1-1; D is unresolved. The CDR3 totals 12 residues. V lost 6 bases and J 14 bases, leaving 19 bases between the germline ends. CDR1 and CDR2 (germline): MNHEY, SMNVEV (reference sequence). The CDR3 nucleotides read TGTGCCAGCAGACGACAAGTAGGCACCACCTTCTTT. It yields the protein CASRRQVGTTFF.

As regards this clone: The identical CDR3 is also encoded by other nucleotide sequences in the sample. The V call is TRBV7-6, the J call TRBJ1-5, with D possibly matching TRBD1 (5 bases). CDR1 is SGHVS and CDR2 is FNYEAQ in the germline V gene. The CDR3 sequence is 14 residues long. V was clipped by 3 bases and J by 3 bases, with 9 bases between them. DNA of the CDR3: TGTGCCAGCAGCTTGGGGGAGGTCAATCAGCCCCAGCATTTT. It translates to CASSLGEVNQPQHF.

The chain combines TRBV5-4 with TRBJ2-6; 9 bases map to TRBD1. The CDR3 runs 16 residues. Germline lookup yields CDR1 SGHNT and CDR2 YYREEE (reference sequence). Losses at the gene ends were 4 bases for V and 4 bases for J; bases not matched to a gene: 6. The CDR3 protein is CASSQDGTGGANVLTF. The CDR3 DNA sequence: TGTGCCAGCAGCCAAGATGGGACAGGGGGGGCCAACGTCCTGACTTTC.